This T cell receptor (beta chain) was sequenced for a study of PD-1 blockade in classical Hodgkin lymphoma. Sequencing was performed with immunoSEQ multiplex PCR; in TCRdb, only in-frame clones are kept and a portion is missing. The profile shows around 41,000 clones, approximately 70% of them singletons. Overall study results and limits: Repertoires differed for reasons still undefined, possibly disease activity or prior therapy. Only CD4+ TCR diversity, not CD8+, had risen significantly by C4D1. Complete responders showed a baseline diversity that resembled the diversity of newly diagnosed patients.

Brentuximab vedotin exposure varied, and every patient relapsed after autologous stem cell transplantation. Patients showed best responses of complete response, partial response or progressive disease. CDR1 SGDLS and CDR2 YYNGEE come from the germline V gene. The CDR3 is made up of 14 amino acids. V dropped 3 bases and J dropped 8; count of bases not matched to a gene: 6. With regard to this clone: What it binds is not known. The identical CDR3 is also encoded by other nucleotide sequences in the sample.

Material: peripheral blood mononuclear cells (PBMCs), obtained before the second cycle of nivolumab. The J gene is TRBJ2-2, the V gene TRBV9; 8 bases match TRBD1. This receptor was obtained from a human donor with classical Hodgkin lymphoma. The CDR3 nucleotides are TGTGCCAGCAGCGCAGGGGGCGCGACTGGGGAGCTGTTTTTT. Residues: CASSAGGATGELFF.